The TCR beta chain under discussion was sequenced for a study of T cells in Graves' hyperthyroidism and ophthalmopathy. Findings and caveats of the study: Expanded thyroid clonotypes (above 0.001) were mostly also found in blood.

The source material, RNA transcripts, was used to amplify TCR beta CDR3 regions. A first-round RT-PCR of the TCR CDR3 used the HTBI primer set. Each CDR3 protein gets one entry after TCRdb re-called the multiplex PCR reads with MiXCR. The sample has about 760,000 distinct CDR3 sequences, 30% to 40% seen once. After removal of 2 bases from V and 9 bases from J, the junction contained 5 bases not matched to a gene. The CDR3 has 15 amino acids. Germline V gene lookup returns CDR1 SGHAT and CDR2 FQNNGV. In this sample, this clonotype turned up many times. Its target is not known. Stability of Graves' hyperthyroidism was defined as absent ophthalmopathy progression within 18 months. Orbital computed tomography, thyroid ultrasound, serum thyroxine and TRAb, and clinical symptoms together informed the diagnoses.

The chain carries TRBV11-2 and TRBJ1-6, with 9 bases identical to TRBD1. This receptor was taken from a woman in her thirties or forties with Graves' hyperthyroidism. The sequencing sample was made of blood. CDR3 region: CASSLYGTGISPLHF. The CDR3, as DNA: TGTGCCAGCAGCTTATACGGGACAGGGATTTCACCCCTCCACTTT.